A selection of T cell receptor beta chains follows, all from one sample in a study of blood T cell repertoires in COVID-19. Method: immunoSEQ multiplex PCR; TCRdb's copy keeps in-frame clones and lacks some. The table has some 50,000 clones, around 87% seen once. The sample taken for sequencing was peripheral blood. These receptors originate from an elderly woman with COVID-19, enrolled during active disease. Both conserved end residues are part of each CDR3. D genes are given only for firm matches. Where a row states a size, it is once, few, many or the class of an expanded clone; other rows omit it.

TRBV14	TRBJ1-1	-	-	TGTGCCAGCAGCCAAGATTGGTCGCGGACTGAAGCTTTCTTT	CASSQDWSRTEAFF
TRBV10-3	TRBJ1-4	-	TRBD1	TGTGCCATCAGCCAGACAGGGGGCGCGAATGAAAAACTGTTTTTT	CAISQTGGANEKLFF
TRBV11-2	TRBJ1-3	-	-	TGTGCCAGCAGCCAACTGTCTTCCGGAAACACCATATATTTT	CASSQLSSGNTIYF
TRBV6-6	TRBJ2-7	-	TRBD1	TGTGCCAGCAGTTACTCGGAAGGGGGCTTCGAGCAGTACTTC	CASSYSEGGFEQYF
TRBV6-4	TRBJ2-1	-	TRBD2	TGTGCCAGCAGTGACACCGGACTAGCATCCTACAATGAGCAGTTCTTC	CASSDTGLASYNEQFF
TRBV12-3/TRBV12-4	TRBJ1-2	-	-	TGTGCCAGCAGTGCTCAGGGTTCCGGCTACACCTTC	CASSAQGSGYTF
TRBV2	TRBJ1-1	-	-	TGTGCCAGCAGTGAACAGGGTTTCGAAGCTTTCTTT	CASSEQGFEAFF
TRBV29-1	TRBJ1-4	-	TRBD1	TGCAGCCACACAGGGGTGAATGAAAAACTGTTTTTT	CSHTGVNEKLFF
TRBV5-1	TRBJ2-1	-	TRBD2	TGCGCCAGCAGCTTGGAGCTAGCGGGAACCTACAATGAGCAGTTCTTC	CASSLELAGTYNEQFF
TRBV11-2	TRBJ2-2	-	-	TGTGCCAGCAGCTACTCAAACACCGGGGAGCTGTTTTTT	CASSYSNTGELFF
TRBV6-6	TRBJ2-1	-	TRBD2	TGTGCCAGCAGTTACCGCCGGGGGGATGAGCAGTTCTTC	CASSYRRGDEQFF
TRBV6-6	TRBJ1-5	-	-	TGTGCCAGCAGCCTGACAGGTCTCCGGCCCCAGCATTTT	CASSLTGLRPQHF
TRBV30	TRBJ2-7	-	-	TGTGTCCTGTCGTCGTGGCAGCGCTTCCCCCAATTC	CVLSSWQRFPQF
TRBV6-5	TRBJ2-7	-	TRBD1	TGTGCCAGCAGCGGAGGACAGGGCTCCCACTACGAGCAGTACTTC	CASSGGQGSHYEQYF
TRBV5-1	TRBJ2-5	-	TRBD2	TGCGCCAGCAGCCCCTGGCCAGCGGGAGCTAGGGAGACCCAGTACTTC	CASSPWPAGARETQYF
TRBV7-9	TRBJ1-3	-	TRBD1	TGTGCCAGCAGCTTCGTCCCGGGACAGGGAAGGAGTGGAAACACCATATATTTT	CASSFVPGQGRSGNTIYF
TRBV4-1	TRBJ1-3	few	-	TGCGCCAGCAGACCCACAGGGTTTGGAAACACCATATATTTT	CASRPTGFGNTIYF
TRBV20-1	TRBJ1-2	-	-	TGCAGTGCTAGTCCCAGTTACTATGGCTACACCTTC	CSASPSYYGYTF
TRBV30	TRBJ1-5	once	-	TGTGCCTGGGGGCTGAGCGGCAGCCGCAATCAGCCCCAGCATTTT	CAWGLSGSRNQPQHF
TRBV28	TRBJ1-3	-	-	TGTGCCAGCAGTTCCCTAAACACCATATATTTT	CASSSLNTIYF
TRBV19	TRBJ1-2	few	-	TGTGCCAGTAGTCAACCCTCCCGACCGGGAAACTATGGCTACACCTTC	CASSQPSRPGNYGYTF
TRBV30	TRBJ1-1	-	-	TGTGCCTGGAGTTCACAGGGTTTTGAAGCTTTCTTT	CAWSSQGFEAFF
TRBV27	TRBJ1-2	few	-	TGTGCCAGCAGTTTATGGTCGACAGGCGATCATGGCTACACCTTC	CASSLWSTGDHGYTF
TRBV12-5	TRBJ2-7	-	-	TGTGCTAGTGGGGGTCGGACAGTATCCTACGAGCAGTACTTC	CASGGRTVSYEQYF
TRBV14	TRBJ1-2	-	TRBD1	TGTGCCAGCAGCCCCATCGGGACAGGGAATAGGGGCTACACCTTC	CASSPIGTGNRGYTF
TRBV18	TRBJ2-1	few	TRBD2	TGTGCCAGCTCACCACAAAAAGCGGGGACCCACAATGAGCAGTTCTTC	CASSPQKAGTHNEQFF
TRBV18	TRBJ1-5	once	-	TGTGCCAGCTCACCGACAGGCGCGAAACCCCAGCATTTT	CASSPTGAKPQHF
TRBV24-1	TRBJ2-3	-	TRBD1	TGTGCCACCAGTGTTTACGGACAGGGAGTAAGGGATACGCAGTATTTT	CATSVYGQGVRDTQYF